This TCR beta chain is drawn from a study of human T cells and chemical hapten exposure (dated by TCRdb to 2020 to 2023). About the study as a whole: For sensitization, 2% DPC in acetone was applied to a roughly 2 cm by roughly 2 cm area of upper inner arm skin. Throughout the approximately 24-week study period, patients were also given weekly therapeutic DPC doses on the scalp. Patch tests used Finn chambers with 0.01% DPC on the upper back, scored after 6 days by International Contact Dermatitis Research Group standards. Alopecia areata with under or over 50% scalp involvement, alopecia totalis and alopecia universalis were represented in the patient cohort, which was mostly female. Libraries were combined into a pool for sequencing, and differences in TCR yield between samples came mainly from small differences in library volumes within the pool. The study tracked peripheral blood TCR repertoire changes in vivo during primary and secondary sensitization to the hapten diphenylcyclopropenone (DPC) in alopecia patients. Blood was sampled from patients pre-sensitization (week 0) and at 2, 6 and about 24 weeks after DPC sensitization. For TCR sequencing, blood came from over 25 alopecia patients at anywhere from one to four time points (pre-sensitization, 2, 6 and 24 weeks).

Concerning this clonotype itself: No cognate antigen has been identified for it. The record has no base qualities; no much larger clone is one base away.

Points the paper makes about the study in general: The number of TCRs above 1 in 1000 frequency did not change with DPC sensitization; there was no evidence of global repertoire structure alterations. Repeated subsampling changed both the strength of the expansion versus patch-test correlation and the threshold at which that correlation became significant. All patients had alopecia, a presumed autoimmune disease, so their immune response might differ from that of healthy individuals. A positive correlation was found between the number of PT1 expanded TCRs and patch test score, with significance reached at thresholds 8, 16 and 32 but not 4. Expanded TCRs formed significantly more large CDR3 similarity clusters than pre-sensitization or healthy control sets, consistent with antigen-driven responses.

Sequences KGHDR (CDR1) and SFDVKD (CDR2) are obtained from the germline V gene. V has 9 bases trimmed and J has 4 bases trimmed; junction bases matching no gene number 2. The CDR3 has 13 amino acids, counting the end cysteine and phenylalanine. Only the CDR3 region is kept as DNA, spanning 39 bases read in frame from base 1. The receptor library was made with RACE. Data came from a NextSeq 500. During library preparation, unique molecular identifiers were attached to individual cDNA molecules so that TCRs could be counted in a quantitative, reproducible way. Both TCR alpha and TCR beta chains were sequenced from each blood RNA sample. The study's own analysis went as follows. Samples had a median of roughly 98,000 TCRs, with a range from about 23,224 to 750,000. The Decombinator software suite was used to annotate V, J and CDR3 in the TCR reads. For the PS versus PT1 abundance plots, all samples were subsampled to the same number of TCRs (28,000). TCRs were defined as expanded if absent before sensitization and observed at least eight times at the 2-week time point. TCRdb reworked the public reads: Q25 trimming with fastp, MiXCR clone assembly, productive beta chains retained. One record per CDR3 amino acid sequence lists the most common genes and DNA. The V and J calls shown here were made by TCRdb, not taken from the authors' results. This sample is represented by 300,000 to 450,000 distinct CDR3 sequences; roughly 6% of them were singletons. The ten most abundant clones make up about 7.7% of the sample.

The intended sense of this specimen's time point label: pre-sensitization, week 0. Read against the paper, the sample's treatment or condition label means: therapeutic diphenylcyclopropenone sensitization with weekly scalp DPC. At each patch-test visit, blood was drawn before the patch test was applied. Eligible patients were aged 18 to 70, diagnosed with alopecia, deemed suitable for DPC therapy, and excluded if pregnant. Unfractionated whole blood was collected in Tempus Blood RNA tubes, and total RNA was extracted from that blood. The clonotype comes from a woman under 30 with alopecia areata. Some clones in this sample may be carry-over from other donors' samples. This specimen was whole blood, taken in connection with sensitization to the hapten diphenylcyclopropenone (DPC). The sequence links TRBV24-1 to TRBJ2-2; 9 bases in the junction line up with TRBD1. The CDR3 here reads CATGQGSTGELFF. In nucleotide form, the sequence is TGTGCCACCGGACAGGGGAGCACCGGGGAGCTGTTTTTT.